The 29 T cell receptor beta chains in this list originate from one sample, sequenced in a study of blood T cells in healthy people across ages. Combining a sample-barcoded 5' primer with a J-beta primer mix, a second PCR ran for about 7 to 12 cycles. MiXCR, run by TCRdb on the 5' RACE reads, gives a single entry per CDR3 protein. The sample has around 690,000 distinct CDR3 sequences, 58% seen once. The source material was blood. All receptors derive from a man in his sixties in good health.

The chain combines TRBV5-1 with TRBJ2-5; 9 positions match TRBD1. This CDR3 is built from 16 residues. V was clipped by 3 bases and J by 9 bases; unmatched bases: 15. Germline V CDR1 and CDR2: SGHRS, YFSETQ. In DNA, the CDR3 is TGCGCCAGCAGCTCCGCCGGGACAGGGCCTTTTGGGGCCCAGTACTTC. It yields the protein CASSSAGTGPFGAQYF.

V gene TRBV7-6 combines with J gene TRBJ2-1; no firm D call. The CDR3 has 12 residues. Germline-derived CDR1 and CDR2 are SGHVS and FNYEAQ. The ends were cut back, 3 bases at V and 6 bases at J, with 6 bases in the middle. CDR3 DNA sequence: TGTGCCAGCAGCTTGACTGTCAATGAGCAGTTCTTC. Its protein product is CASSLTVNEQFF.

V is TRBV6-5 and J is TRBJ2-1; either TRBD1 or TRBD2 may fit D (5 bases each). Trimming removed 0 bases at V and 0 bases at J, with 12 bases between. The CDR3 spans 17 residues. Germline V gene data show CDR1 as MNHEY and CDR2 as SVGAGI. For the CDR3, the DNA is TGTGCCAGCAGTTACTCCGGGGCCTCAAGCTCCTACAATGAGCAGTTCTTC. Its translation is CASSYSGASSSYNEQFF.

This clonotype was picked up many times. A much larger clone differs from this one at a single base, so this may be a read error. CDR3 DNA sequence: TGTGCCAGCAGCGTAGATCCGGGCTCGGGGACCCAGTACTTC. Translation: CASSVDPGSGTQYF. The V and J genes are TRBV7-2 and TRBJ2-5, with D unclear. The germline V gene has CDR1 SGHTA and CDR2 FQGNSA. Trimming pared 5 bases from V and 7 bases from J, leaving 17 bases between. The CDR3 is 14 amino acids.

The sample holds a few counts of this clonotype. The V call is TRBV24-1, the J call TRBJ2-3, with D uncertain. The CDR3 runs to 17 residues. V lost 4 bases to trimming and J lost 1 base, with 17 bases between them. CDR1 is KGHDR, CDR2 SFDVKD, per germline. In nucleotides, the CDR3 is TGTGCCACCAGTGACACCGACGGAATCCGAGGCACAGATACGCAGTATTTT. It translates to CATSDTDGIRGTDTQYF.

This chain uses TRBV5-1 with TRBJ1-1; 7 bases agree with TRBD1. V shed 2 bases, J shed 7 bases, and the junction held 8 bases outside the gene matches. The CDR3 extends over 14 amino acids. CDR1 and CDR2 (germline): SGHRS, YFSETQ. The CDR3 reads CASSLGQGVGEAFF. The CDR3 DNA sequence: TGCGCCAGCAGCTTAGGGCAGGGGGTCGGTGAAGCTTTCTTT.

Turning to this clonotype: A junction boundary mismatches the germline segment, possibly from a read error. This chain joins TRBV12-5 and TRBJ2-5; TRBD1 agrees at 9 bases. The CDR3 loop spans 14 amino acids. Germline V gene lookup returns CDR1 LGHNT and CDR2 FRNRAP. Here the CDR3 DNA reads TGTGTTAGTGGTTCGGGACAGGGCGAAGAGACCCAGTACTTC. Its translation: CVSGSGQGEETQYF.

This rearrangement joins TRBV5-1 to TRBJ2-7; D is unclear. TRBJ2-5 explains the end of the DNA better; the J call may be wrong. CDR3 length equals 14 residues. Germline CDR1 reads SGHRS; CDR2 reads YFSETQ. CDR3 in amino acids: CASSLGSAVETQYF. The CDR3 nucleotides are TGCGCCAGCAGCTTGGGGTCGGCGGTAGAGACCCAGTACTTC.

V gene TRBV5-1 combines with J gene TRBJ2-5, with 8 bases identical to TRBD2. The CDR3 has 16 residues. The V gene end was trimmed by 3 bases and the J gene end by 1 base; junction bases not matched to a gene: 8. Germline CDR1 reads SGHRS; CDR2 reads YFSETQ. The CDR3, as DNA: TGCGCCAGCAGCTCGCGATTAGCGGGGCTCCAAGAGACCCAGTACTTC. Its protein is CASSSRLAGLQETQYF.

The chain uses TRBV12-5 and TRBJ2-2; D remains ambiguous. The CDR3 consists of 10 residues. The V end lost 7 bases, the J end lost 7 bases, and 4 bases lay between the germline ends. Germline CDR1 and CDR2: LGHNT and FRNRAP. CDR3 region: CASEYGELFF. The CDR3 DNA reads TGTGCTAGTGAATACGGGGAGCTGTTTTTT.

The chain recombines TRBV16 with TRBJ2-1, with D maybe TRBD2 (7 bases). Trimming pared 2 bases from V and 4 bases from J, leaving 15 bases between. Germline CDR1 is KGHSY and CDR2 is FQNENV. CDR3 length: 16 amino acids. The CDR3 spells CASSQGGASLYNEQFF. The DNA of the CDR3 is TGTGCCAGCAGCCAAGGGGGGGCCTCCCTGTACAATGAGCAGTTCTTC.

This chain links TRBV7-7 with TRBJ2-5; D remains ambiguous. CDR1 SSHAT and CDR2 FNYEAQ come from the germline V gene (reference sequence). This CDR3 region has 14 residues. The V end lost 5 bases, the J end lost 3 bases, and 13 bases lay between the germline ends. For the CDR3, the DNA is TGTGCCAGCAGCATCTCCTCACGAGAAGAGACCCAGTACTTC. It codes for CASSISSREETQYF.

This clonotype showed up just once. The V gene is TRBV6-1, the J gene TRBJ1-2; 7 bases are shared with TRBD1. The length of the CDR3 is 15 residues. Trimming removed 3 bases from V and 4 bases from J; junction bases left unmatched: 8. From germline, CDR1 is MNHNS and CDR2 SASEGT. The CDR3 here is CASSDVGTAVYGYTF. The CDR3, as DNA: TGTGCCAGCAGTGATGTGGGGACAGCCGTCTATGGCTACACCTTC.

This CDR3 reads CASRIGQGGNIQYF. The CDR3 DNA reads as TGTGCCAGCAGGATAGGACAGGGTGGAAACATTCAGTACTTC. This chain uses TRBV2 with TRBJ2-4; 8 nucleotides agree with TRBD1. CDR3 length equals 14 residues. V dropped 6 bases and J dropped 6; count of bases not matched to a gene: 7. Germline values: CDR1 SNHLY, CDR2 FYNNEI. Full variable domain (rest looked up from reference TRBV2 and TRBJ2-4): EPEVTQTPSHQVTQMGQEVILRCVPISNHLYFYWYRQILGQKVEFLVSFYNNEISEKSEIFDDQFSVERPDGSNFTLKIRSTKLEDSAMYFCASRIGQGGNIQYFGAGTRLSVL.

The chain uses TRBV7-9 and TRBJ2-5, with TRBD1 as a possible D gene (5 bases). The J call may not be correct, given that the DNA end is closer to TRBJ2-1. Germline V CDR1 and CDR2: SEHNR, FQNEAQ (reference sequence). The CDR3 has 13 residues. In DNA, the CDR3 is TGTGCCAGCAGCTCAGGGAACCAAGAGACCCAGTTCTTC. Translated, it gives CASSSGNQETQFF.

This chain uses TRBV2 with TRBJ2-5; possible D gene TRBD2, 5 bases. The CDR3 covers 15 residues. The V end was cut by 5 bases, the J end by 11 bases, with 24 bases between. Germline values: CDR1 SNHLY, CDR2 FYNNEI. CDR3 coding DNA: TGTGCCAGCAGTTCCACCCGGCTAGCTCAGGAGGCTCAGTACTTC. This codes for CASSSTRLAQEAQYF. The full variable domain, its missing parts supplied by reference TRBV2 and TRBJ2-5, is EPEVTQTPSHQVTQMGQEVILRCVPISNHLYFYWYRQILGQKVEFLVSFYNNEISEKSEIFDDQFSVERPDGSNFTLKIRSTKLEDSAMYFCASSSTRLAQEAQYFGPGTRLLVL.

V is TRBV25-1 and J is TRBJ2-4, with 9 bases aligning to TRBD1. This CDR3 is built from 14 residues. The germline V gene has CDR1 MGHDK and CDR2 SYGVNS. Trimming took 6 bases from V and 13 from J; bases not matched to a gene: 13. CDR3 DNA sequence: TGTGCCAGCAGGGCCGGGACAGGGATCCGGGAGCAGTACTTC. It yields the protein CASRAGTGIREQYF.

CDR3 amino acids: CASSEGHRGTETQYF. The CDR3 DNA is TGTGCCAGCAGTGAAGGGCACAGAGGAACAGAGACCCAGTACTTC. This chain uses TRBV2 with TRBJ2-5; D unresolved. CDR3 length: 15 amino acids. V shed 1 base and J shed 4 bases, with 13 bases lying between them. Germline-derived CDR1 and CDR2 are SNHLY and FYNNEI. Combining the CDR3 with reference TRBV2 and TRBJ2-5 gives the whole variable domain EPEVTQTPSHQVTQMGQEVILRCVPISNHLYFYWYRQILGQKVEFLVSFYNNEISEKSEIFDDQFSVERPDGSNFTLKIRSTKLEDSAMYFCASSEGHRGTETQYFGPGTRLLVL.

The chain uses TRBV3-1 and TRBJ2-1; 8 bases match TRBD1. Germline V gene lookup returns CDR1 LGHDT and CDR2 YNNKEL (reference sequence). The CDR3 spans 19 residues. The V and J ends lost 3 bases and 1 base, in that order; junction bases with no gene match: 14. Written as DNA, the CDR3 is TGTGCCAGCAGCCACCTCGGACAGGGTATTAAGGGATCCTACAATGAGCAGTTCTTC. The encoded protein is CASSHLGQGIKGSYNEQFF.

This clonotype was recorded a few times. The V gene is TRBV20-1, the J gene TRBJ2-1; a weak D match, TRBD2 (7 bases). The V end was cut by 0 bases, the J end by 2 bases, with 17 bases between. The CDR3 runs to 17 residues. Germline values: CDR1 DFQATT, CDR2 SNEGSKA (reference sequence). The CDR3 DNA sequence: TGCAGTGCTAGAGATCTCCTGGCGGGGGCCCCCTACAATGAGCAGTTCTTC. Its protein is CSARDLLAGAPYNEQFF.

This clonotype was observed a handful of times. CDR3: CSGAPGLAQETQYF. CDR3 DNA sequence: TGCAGCGGGGCCCCGGGACTAGCCCAAGAGACCCAGTACTTC. The chain is built from TRBV29-1 and TRBJ2-5, with TRBD2 matching 9 bases. Germline V gene sequence: CDR1 SQVTM, CDR2 ANQGSEA. With 7 bases clipped from V and 1 base from J, the junction kept 7 bases outside the gene matches. The CDR3 consists of 14 residues.

The chain employs TRBV5-1 and TRBJ2-5; 8 bases map to TRBD1. The CDR3 spans 17 residues. The germline CDR1 and CDR2 sequences are SGHRS and YFSETQ. The V gene end was trimmed by 4 bases and the J gene end by 2 bases; junction bases not matched to a gene: 13. This chain's CDR3 is CASSPRTGPSPQETQYF. CDR3 sequence (DNA): TGCGCCAGCAGCCCCCGGACAGGGCCGAGCCCACAAGAGACCCAGTACTTC.

The chain combines TRBV9 with TRBJ1-1, with TRBD1 identical over 9 bases. CDR1 is SGDLS and CDR2 is YYNGEE in the germline V gene. Trimming cost V 2 bases and J 1 base; bases outside gene matches: 6. The CDR3 is made up of 16 amino acids. CDR3 amino acids: CASSVGTGRGNTEAFF. The CDR3 DNA is TGTGCCAGCAGCGTTGGGACAGGGCGGGGGAACACTGAAGCTTTCTTT.

This clonotype has just a few counts. V and J are TRBV10-3 and TRBJ2-2, with D tentatively TRBD1 or TRBD2 (6 bases each). This CDR3 spans 15 amino acids. V was pared by 8 bases and J by 4 bases, with 17 bases between. CDR1 and CDR2 from the germline V gene are ENHRY and SYGVKD. CDR3 amino acids: CAIGSQQGGTGELFF. In DNA form, the CDR3 reads TGTGCCATCGGATCGCAACAGGGAGGCACCGGGGAGCTGTTTTTT.

V usage is TRBV15 and J usage is TRBJ2-5; D possibly corresponds to TRBD1 (6 bases). Trimming cost V 7 bases and J 1 base, with 10 bases left between them. The V gene's germline CDR1 is LNHNV and CDR2 YYDKDF (reference sequence). The CDR3 has 13 residues. CDR3: CATTTGTQETQYF. In DNA, the CDR3 is TGTGCCACCACTACAGGGACCCAAGAGACCCAGTACTTC.

The chain joins TRBV10-3 to TRBJ2-7, with 11 nucleotides matching TRBD2. The CDR3 extends over 14 amino acids. Germline-derived CDR1 and CDR2 are ENHRY and SYGVKD. V shed 7 bases, J shed 1 base, and the junction held 3 bases outside the gene matches. In DNA, the CDR3 is TGTGCCATCAAAGGGACTAGCGGATCCTACGAGCAGTACTTC. Protein product: CAIKGTSGSYEQYF.

This chain connects TRBV29-1 to TRBJ2-2; D is undetermined. The CDR3 spans 15 residues. The V end was cut by 1 base, the J end by 0 bases, with 9 bases between. Germline CDR1 SQVTM, CDR2 ANQGSEA. CDR3 amino acids: CSVEVGAANTGELFF. In DNA form, the CDR3 reads TGCAGCGTTGAAGTAGGTGCCGCGAACACCGGGGAGCTGTTTTTT.

The chain combines TRBV20-1 with TRBJ2-3; TRBD1 aligns across 8 bases. CDR1 and CDR2 from the germline V gene are DFQATT and SNEGSKA (reference sequence). There are 15 residues in the CDR3. The trim removed 1 base at V and 3 bases at J, leaving 6 bases unmatched. DNA for the CDR3: TGCAGTGCTAGAGCTGGACAGGGTCAAACAGATACGCAGTATTTT. Translated: CSARAGQGQTDTQYF.

Written as DNA, the CDR3 is TGCGCCAGCAGCTTCGGGAACAGGGATTTCGACGAGCAGTACTTC. It is translated as CASSFGNRDFDEQYF. This rearrangement joins TRBV5-1 to TRBJ2-7, with D possibly being TRBD1 (6 bases). CDR1 is SGHRS, CDR2 YFSETQ, per germline. The CDR3 length is 15 residues. Between the trimmed V and J ends, which lost 2 bases and 5 bases, there was a span of 17 bases.